This T cell receptor beta chain came from a study of Ad26.COV2.S vaccination and SARS-CoV-2 variants. Study details: Trial arm assignment for the donor was COV1001 Ad26.COV2.S.

Documented treatment: 19 received Ad26.COV2.S at low or high dose, single or two shots; 5 received placebo; per-sample allocation not given. Sampling happened 63 days after the first vaccine or placebo injection. A Boston donor was an adult aged 18-55 years. Ad26 vector vaccine expressed Wuhan-strain SARS-CoV-2 spike. CDR3 length: 13 residues. V lost 4 bases to trimming and J lost 0 bases, with 7 bases between them. Germline V gives CDR1 SGHNT, CDR2 YYREEE (reference sequence). Method: immunoSEQ multiplex PCR; TCRdb's copy keeps in-frame clones and lacks some. The sample includes about 330,000 clones, 85% to 90% of them seen just once.

The TCR was taken from a person between 18 and 65 years old who received the Ad26.COV2.S COVID-19 vaccine or a placebo. This specimen consisted of peripheral blood, obtained in a trial of Ad26.COV2.S vaccine versus placebo. The genes are TRBV5-4 and TRBJ1-2; D ambiguous. CDR3: CASSDAANYGYTF. The CDR3 coding sequence is TGTGCCAGCAGCGATGCAGCTAACTATGGCTACACCTTC.